These 3 T cell receptor beta chains share one sample of origin, sequenced in a study of T cells in localized non-small cell lung cancer. Assay: immunoSEQ multiplex PCR; the TCRdb copy retains only in-frame clones and omits some. The sample carries tens of thousands of clones, 84% recorded once. Sequencing used peripheral blood, obtained before any cancer treatment. These receptors originate from a female donor older than 55 with stage I lung adenocarcinoma.

The V and J genes are TRBV7-3 and TRBJ2-7; D perhaps matches TRBD1 (6 bases). The CDR3 runs to 13 residues. Germline V gene sequence: CDR1 SGHTA, CDR2 FQGTGA. The V end was cut by 2 bases, the J end by 3 bases, with 8 bases between. The CDR3 region has the DNA TGTGCCAGCAGCTTAGGGGACATCTACGAGCAGTACTTC. It is translated as CASSLGDIYEQYF.

The rearrangement joins TRBV5-8 to TRBJ2-7, with TRBD1 matching over 7 bases. Germline CDR1 is SGHTS and CDR2 is YDEGEE. This CDR3 has 14 residues. V dropped 4 bases and J dropped 1; count of bases not matched to a gene: 5. CDR3 sequence (DNA): TGTGCCAGCAGCGCCCTACAGGGGTCCTACGAGCAGTACTTC. Protein sequence: CASSALQGSYEQYF.

This rearrangement joins TRBV7-6 to TRBJ2-3; D gene unclear. This CDR3 is built from 11 residues. Trimming took 5 bases from V and 6 from J, leaving 6 bases between them. The germline V gene encodes CDR1 SGHVS and CDR2 FNYEAQ. The CDR3 protein is CASSLLDTQYF. CDR3 in DNA: TGTGCCAGCAGCCTCTTGGATACGCAGTATTTT.